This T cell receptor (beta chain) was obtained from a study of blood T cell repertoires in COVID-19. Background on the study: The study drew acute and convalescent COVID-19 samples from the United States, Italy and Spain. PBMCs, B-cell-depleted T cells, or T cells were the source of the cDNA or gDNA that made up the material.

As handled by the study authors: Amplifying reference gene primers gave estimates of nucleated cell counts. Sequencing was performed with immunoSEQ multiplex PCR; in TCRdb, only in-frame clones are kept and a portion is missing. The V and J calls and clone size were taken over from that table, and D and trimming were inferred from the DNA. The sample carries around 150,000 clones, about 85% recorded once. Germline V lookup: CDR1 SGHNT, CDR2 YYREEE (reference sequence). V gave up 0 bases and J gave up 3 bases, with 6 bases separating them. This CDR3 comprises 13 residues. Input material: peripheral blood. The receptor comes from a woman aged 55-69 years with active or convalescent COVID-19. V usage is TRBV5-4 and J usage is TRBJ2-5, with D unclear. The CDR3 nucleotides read TGTGCCAGCAGCTTGGTACTCGAAGAGACCCAGTACTTC. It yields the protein CASSLVLEETQYF.